The 21 T cell receptor beta chains listed next were all sequenced from one sample in a study of blood T cell repertoires in COVID-19. Here immunoSEQ multiplex PCR was the method, and the copy in TCRdb shows in-frame clones only, minus some. The sample shows some 100,000 clones, roughly 80% of them seen only once. The source material was peripheral blood. These TCRs come from a man older than 75 with active or convalescent COVID-19.

The genes are TRBV3-1 (or the pseudogene TRBV3-2) and TRBJ2-7, with a weak D call TRBD1 (5 bases). Germline V gene sequence: CDR1 LGHDT, CDR2 YNNKEL (reference sequence). The CDR3 has 13 amino acids. V was trimmed by 3 bases and J by 6 bases, leaving 12 bases between them. The CDR3 nucleotides are TGTGCCAGCAGCCAGGGGCGCGTGGTCGAGCAGTACTTC. It yields the protein CASSQGRVVEQYF.

CDR3 coding DNA: TGTGCCAGCAGCCAGGGACAGGGGTATGGGAACACTGAAGCTTTCTTT. Translated: CASSQGQGYGNTEAFF. The chain carries TRBV3-1 (or the pseudogene TRBV3-2) and TRBJ1-1; 10 nucleotides line up with TRBD1. The CDR3 length is 16 residues. Germline loops: CDR1 LGHDT, CDR2 YNNKEL (reference sequence). With V trimmed by 3 bases and J by 1 base, 5 bases remained unmatched.

The DNA for the CDR3 is TGTGCCAGCAGCCCGGGCCAACTAGACGATGAAAAACTGTTTTTT. Its protein product is CASSPGQLDDEKLFF. J is TRBJ1-4 and V is TRBV6-2 or TRBV6-3; D is unresolved. This CDR3 is 15 amino acids long. The V and J ends lost 6 bases and 6 bases respectively, with 17 bases between them. Germline V CDR1 and CDR2: MNHEY, SVGEGT.

The CDR3 DNA reads TGTGCCAGCAGCCAAGCGTTTCGCGGGGGAAAGGAGACCCAGTACTTC. This encodes CASSQAFRGGKETQYF. The rearrangement uses TRBV14 and TRBJ2-5, with 7 bases lining up with TRBD2. Trimming took 1 base from V and 5 from J; bases not matched to a gene: 10. Germline lookup yields CDR1 SGHDN and CDR2 FVKESK. The length of the CDR3 is 16 residues. The entire variable domain, with the rest obtained from reference TRBV14 and TRBJ2-5, is as follows: EAGVTQFPSHSVIEKGQTVTLRCDPISGHDNLYWYRRVMGKEIKFLLHFVKESKQDESGMPNNRFLAERTGGTYSTLKVQPAELEDSGVYFCASSQAFRGGKETQYFGPGTRLLVL.

In this sample, this clone turned up many times. V and J are TRBV4-3 and TRBJ2-7, with 9 bases fitting TRBD1. Germline values: CDR1 LGHNA, CDR2 YSLEER. The CDR3 contains 14 residues. Trimming cost V 4 bases and J 4 bases; bases outside gene matches: 5. CDR3 nucleotides: TGCGCCAGCAGCCCCGGGACAGGGAGGTACGAGCAGTACTTC. This gives the protein CASSPGTGRYEQYF.

This chain joins TRBV6-1 and TRBJ1-5, with unresolved D. Germline CDR1 reads MNHNS; CDR2 reads SASEGT. The CDR3 consists of 16 residues. V lost 0 bases, J lost 2 bases, and 11 bases lay in between. Here the CDR3 reads CASSEARSLGNQPQHF. The CDR3 DNA reads as TGTGCCAGCAGTGAAGCGCGGAGTCTCGGCAATCAGCCCCAGCATTTT.

The V and J genes are TRBV10-3 and TRBJ2-7; a weak D match, TRBD1 (6 bases). The germline V and J ends were trimmed by 0 bases and 5 bases, with 14 bases remaining between them. This CDR3 comprises 15 residues. Germline CDR1 reads ENHRY; CDR2 reads SYGVKD. The CDR3 here is CAISESLQGKNEQYF. The CDR3 DNA sequence: TGTGCCATCAGTGAGTCGTTACAGGGTAAAAACGAGCAGTACTTC.

The J gene is TRBJ2-7, the V gene TRBV11-2; 10 bases map to TRBD1. Unmatched junction bases numbered 4, after V lost 3 bases and J lost 5 bases. CDR1 is SGHAT, CDR2 FQNNGV, per germline. The CDR3 is made up of 14 amino acids. The CDR3 DNA is TGTGCCAGCAGCTTGTCCGGGACAGGGGACGAGCAGTACTTC. Translation: CASSLSGTGDEQYF.

The CDR3 sequence: CATIDPSQDTQYF. CDR3 DNA: TGTGCCACCATCGACCCCTCACAGGATACGCAGTATTTT. The rearrangement joins TRBV24-1 to TRBJ2-3; D unclear. The CDR3 contains 13 residues. V gave up 8 bases and J gave up 6 bases, with 14 bases separating them. Per germline, CDR1 KGHDR and CDR2 SFDVKD.

The V and J genes are TRBV7-8 and TRBJ1-2, with a tentative D call TRBD1 (6 bases). The CDR3 extends over 16 amino acids. With 5 bases removed from V and 6 bases from J, the gap between germline ends came to 22 bases. Looked up from germline, CDR1 is SGHVS and CDR2 is FQNEAQ. In DNA form, the CDR3 reads TGTGCCAGCAGCCGTTCCTTACAGGGAGGGGAGGATGGCTACACCTTC. It translates to CASSRSLQGGEDGYTF. Filled out from reference TRBV7-8 and TRBJ1-2, the complete variable domain reads GAGVSQSPRYKVAKRGQDVALRCDPISGHVSLFWYQQALGQGPEFLTYFQNEAQLDKSGLPSDRFFAERPEGSVSTLKIQRTQQEDSAVYLCASSRSLQGGEDGYTFGSGTRLTVV.

V gene TRBV24-1 combines with J gene TRBJ2-5, with 11 bases lining up with TRBD2. V trimming: 2 bases; J trimming: 4 bases; junction bases outside the gene matches: 5. The CDR3 runs to 16 residues. Germline CDR1 KGHDR, CDR2 SFDVKD. In DNA, the CDR3 is TGTGCCACCAGTGATTACACTAGCGGGGGAGGAGAGACCCAGTACTTC. As protein: CATSDYTSGGGETQYF.

DNA of the CDR3: TGTGCCAGCAGTACGGGACTAGCGAACAATGAGCAGTTCTTC. Translation: CASSTGLANNEQFF. The chain recombines TRBV6-5 with TRBJ2-1; 10 nucleotides match TRBD2. The CDR3 sequence is 14 residues long. V was pared by 5 bases and J by 5 bases, with 3 bases of the junction left unmatched. Looked up from germline, CDR1 is MNHEY and CDR2 is SVGAGI.

The chain carries TRBV19 and TRBJ1-1, with unresolved D. Trimming took 5 bases from V and 5 from J, leaving 18 bases between them. The CDR3 contains 15 residues. Germline V gives CDR1 LNHDA, CDR2 SQIVND (reference sequence). The CDR3 is CASSPRSVRKTEAFF. Written as DNA, the CDR3 is TGTGCCAGTAGTCCCAGGTCTGTGCGTAAGACTGAAGCTTTCTTT.

Turning to this clone: The same CDR3 also results from other DNA sequences found in this sample. J is TRBJ1-2 and V is TRBV18; D may be TRBD1 (6 bases). Trimming pared 1 base from V and 3 bases from J, leaving 6 bases between. The CDR3 extends over 13 amino acids. The V gene's germline CDR1 is KGHSH and CDR2 LQKENI. This chain's CDR3 is CASSPQGDYGYTF. The CDR3 DNA reads as TGTGCCAGCTCACCACAGGGGGACTATGGCTACACCTTC.

The rearrangement joins TRBV7-9 to TRBJ2-1; the match to TRBD2 covers 9 bases. The V and J ends lost 3 bases and 10 bases, in that order; junction bases with no gene match: 7. This CDR3 region has 14 residues. Germline V gives CDR1 SEHNR, CDR2 FQNEAQ (reference sequence). The chain's CDR3 is CASSFPGLAEEQFF. CDR3 sequence (DNA): TGTGCCAGCAGCTTCCCGGGACTAGCCGAGGAGCAGTTCTTC. Together with reference TRBV7-9 and TRBJ2-1, the CDR3 gives the full variable domain: DTGVSQNPRHKITKRGQNVTFRCDPISEHNRLYWYRQTLGQGPEFLTYFQNEAQLEKSRLLSDRFSAERPKGSFSTLEIQRTEQGDSAMYLCASSFPGLAEEQFFGPGTRLTVL.

This clone was seen only a few times. The V gene is TRBV19, the J gene TRBJ1-5, with TRBD1 identical over 8 bases. There are 16 residues in the CDR3. The V and J ends lost 7 bases and 2 bases, in that order; junction bases with no gene match: 10. Looked up from germline, CDR1 is LNHDA and CDR2 is SQIVND (reference sequence). The CDR3 is CASKSRGLGGNQPQHF. The CDR3 DNA sequence: TGTGCCAGTAAGAGCAGGGGGCTTGGTGGCAATCAGCCCCAGCATTTT.

The chain combines TRBV27 with TRBJ2-2; possible D gene TRBD1, 5 bases. The CDR3 has 16 residues. Germline-derived CDR1 and CDR2 are MNHEY and SMNVEV (reference sequence). Trimming cost V 1 base and J 0 bases, with 9 bases left between them. The CDR3 DNA sequence: TGTGCCAGCAGTTTATTGGGCAGGGCGAACACCGGGGAGCTGTTTTTT. Residues: CASSLLGRANTGELFF.

This clone occurred once. The J gene is TRBJ1-1, the V gene TRBV19; 9 nucleotides line up with TRBD1. The CDR3 totals 14 residues. The V and J ends lost 1 base and 11 bases, in that order; junction bases with no gene match: 8. Germline CDR1 and CDR2: LNHDA and SQIVND (reference sequence). The CDR3 loop reads CASSIGRTGVEAFF. Here the CDR3 DNA reads TGTGCCAGTAGTATAGGCAGGACAGGGGTAGAGGCTTTCTTT.

Turning to this clone: The same CDR3 arises from other DNA sequences in this sample as well. This chain uses TRBV18 with TRBJ1-1; TRBD1 might be the D (6 bases). The CDR3 contains 14 residues. V was shortened by 4 bases and J by 1 base, with 10 bases between the two germline ends. Germline values: CDR1 KGHSH, CDR2 LQKENI. This chain's CDR3 is CASSRGQPNTEAFF. The CDR3 DNA reads as TGTGCCAGCTCACGCGGACAGCCGAACACTGAAGCTTTCTTT.

The V and J genes are TRBV5-1 and TRBJ2-3; TRBD2 is a possible D gene (6 bases). This CDR3 has 16 amino acids. The V gene's germline CDR1 is SGHRS and CDR2 YFSETQ. V shed 0 bases and J shed 1 base, with 12 bases lying between them. The CDR3 sequence is CASSLESQRGTDTQYF. As DNA, the CDR3 is TGCGCCAGCAGCTTGGAGTCCCAGCGGGGCACAGATACGCAGTATTTT. Combining the CDR3 with reference TRBV5-1 and TRBJ2-3 gives the whole variable domain KAGVTQTPRYLIKTRGQQVTLSCSPISGHRSVSWYQQTPGQGLQFLFEYFSETQRNKGNFPGRFSGRQFSNSRSEMNVSTLELGDSALYLCASSLESQRGTDTQYFGPGTRLTVL.

This clone showed up just once. The gene calls are TRBV6-5 and TRBJ2-5, with D perhaps TRBD2 (7 bases). Trimming stripped 3 bases from V and 1 base from J, with 12 bases between. The germline V gene encodes CDR1 MNHEY and CDR2 SVGAGI. This CDR3 has 15 residues. In nucleotides, the CDR3 is TGTGCCAGCAGTTATCGGGGGGCCTCCCAAGAGACCCAGTACTTC. Its translation: CASSYRGASQETQYF.